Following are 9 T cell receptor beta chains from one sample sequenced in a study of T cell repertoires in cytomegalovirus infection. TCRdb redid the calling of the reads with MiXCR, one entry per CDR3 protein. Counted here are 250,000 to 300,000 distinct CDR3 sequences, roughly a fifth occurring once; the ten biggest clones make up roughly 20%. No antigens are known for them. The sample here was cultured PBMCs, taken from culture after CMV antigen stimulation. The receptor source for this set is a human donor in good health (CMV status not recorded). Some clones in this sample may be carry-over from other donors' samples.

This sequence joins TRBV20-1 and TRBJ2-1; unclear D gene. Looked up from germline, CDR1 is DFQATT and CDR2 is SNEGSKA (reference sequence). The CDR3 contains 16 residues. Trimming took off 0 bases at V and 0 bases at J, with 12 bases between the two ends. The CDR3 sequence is CSARDRAGSSYNEQFF. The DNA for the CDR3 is TGCAGTGCTAGAGATCGAGCTGGAAGCTCCTACAATGAGCAGTTCTTC.

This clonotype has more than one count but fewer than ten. The CDR3 loop reads CAIRGPGQANYGYTF. Written as DNA, the CDR3 is TGTGCCATCAGAGGACCGGGACAAGCTAACTATGGCTACACCTTC. The chain couples TRBV10-3 to TRBJ1-2, with D tentatively TRBD1 (6 bases). Germline V gene lookup returns CDR1 ENHRY and CDR2 SYGVKD. V lost 6 bases and J lost 0, with 14 bases in between. The CDR3 has 15 amino acids.

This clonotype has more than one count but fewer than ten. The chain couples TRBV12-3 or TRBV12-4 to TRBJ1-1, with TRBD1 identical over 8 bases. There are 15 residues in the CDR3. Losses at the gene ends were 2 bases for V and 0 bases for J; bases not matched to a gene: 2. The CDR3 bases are TGTGCCAGCAGTTTAAGGGGACAGGTGAACACTGAAGCTTTCTTT. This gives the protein CASSLRGQVNTEAFF.

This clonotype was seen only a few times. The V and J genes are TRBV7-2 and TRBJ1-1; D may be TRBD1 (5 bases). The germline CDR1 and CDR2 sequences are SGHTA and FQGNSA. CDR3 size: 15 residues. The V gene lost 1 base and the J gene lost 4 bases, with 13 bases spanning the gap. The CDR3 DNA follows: TGTGCCAGCAGCTTAGATACAGGCATCGGCACTGAAGCTTTCTTT. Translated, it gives CASSLDTGIGTEAFF.

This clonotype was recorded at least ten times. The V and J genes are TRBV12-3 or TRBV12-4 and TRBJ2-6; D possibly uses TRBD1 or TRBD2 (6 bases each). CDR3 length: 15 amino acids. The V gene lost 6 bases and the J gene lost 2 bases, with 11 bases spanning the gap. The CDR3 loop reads CASSLRGAGANVLTF. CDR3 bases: TGTGCCAGCAGCTTAAGGGGGGCTGGGGCCAACGTCCTGACTTTC.

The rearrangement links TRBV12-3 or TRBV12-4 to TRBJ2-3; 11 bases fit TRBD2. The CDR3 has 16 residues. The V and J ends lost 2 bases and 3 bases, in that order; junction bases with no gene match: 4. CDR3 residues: CASSLIAGGTTDTQYF. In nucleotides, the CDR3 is TGTGCCAGCAGTTTAATAGCGGGAGGGACAACAGATACGCAGTATTTT.

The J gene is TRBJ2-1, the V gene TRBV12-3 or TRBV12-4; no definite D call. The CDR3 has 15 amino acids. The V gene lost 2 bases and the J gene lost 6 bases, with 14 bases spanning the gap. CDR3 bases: TGTGCCAGCAGTTTAAGGTTGGGCCTTTTCAATGAGCAGTTCTTC. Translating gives CASSLRLGLFNEQFF.

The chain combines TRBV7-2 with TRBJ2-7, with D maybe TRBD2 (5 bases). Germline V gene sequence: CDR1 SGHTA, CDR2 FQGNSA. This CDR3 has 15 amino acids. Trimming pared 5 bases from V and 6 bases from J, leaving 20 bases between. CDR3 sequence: CASSPNPGKSGEQYF. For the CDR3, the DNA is TGTGCCAGCAGCCCAAACCCGGGGAAGAGCGGCGAGCAGTACTTC.

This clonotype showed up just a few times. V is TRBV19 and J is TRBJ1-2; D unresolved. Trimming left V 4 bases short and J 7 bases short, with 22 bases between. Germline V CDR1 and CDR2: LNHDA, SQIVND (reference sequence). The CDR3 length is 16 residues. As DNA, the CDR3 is TGTGCCAGTAGTAGCAACCGGACTCATAAGAGGGTTGGCTACACCTTC. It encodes CASSSNRTHKRVGYTF. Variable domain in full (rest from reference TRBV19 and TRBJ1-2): DGGITQSPKYLFRKEGQNVTLSCEQNLNHDAMYWYRQDPGQGLRLIYYSQIVNDFQKGDIAEGYSVSREKKESFPLTVTSAQKNPTAFYLCASSSNRTHKRVGYTFGSGTRLTVV.